The 25 T cell receptor beta chains reported below all come from one sample, sequenced in a study of T cells after yellow fever vaccination. TCRdb ran MiXCR on the 5' RACE reads and lists one entry per CDR3 protein. This table has some 170,000 distinct CDR3 sequences, approximately 10% appearing once. Here the sequenced sample was CD8+ T cells sorted from PBMCs, taken 45 days after the yellow fever booster vaccination. These receptor sequences come from a man between 18 and 35 years old who received the YFV17D yellow fever vaccine.

This chain joins TRBV28 and TRBJ2-2; tentatively, D is TRBD1 or TRBD2 (6 bases each). In germline, CDR1 is MDHEN, CDR2 SYDVKM. This CDR3 region has 16 residues. V dropped 3 bases and J dropped 4 bases, with 15 bases sitting between them. The DNA for the CDR3 is TGTGCCAGCAGTTTTCCCGGGGGCGGCCCCACCGGGGAGCTGTTTTTT. Encoded protein: CASSFPGGGPTGELFF. Full variable domain (remainder filled in from reference TRBV28 and TRBJ2-2): DVKVTQSSRYLVKRTGEKVFLECVQDMDHENMFWYRQDPGLGLRLIYFSYDVKMKEKGDIPEGYSVSREKKERFSLILESASTNQTSMYLCASSFPGGGPTGELFFGEGSRLTVL.

This clonotype turned up a few times. The chain carries TRBV4-1 and TRBJ2-3, with 10 bases identical to TRBD1. Germline V CDR1 and CDR2: MGHRA, YSYEKL. After removal of 1 base from V and 0 bases from J, the junction contained 7 bases not matched to a gene. The CDR3 totals 18 residues. CDR3 protein: CASSQAGQGTSSTDTQYF. In DNA, the CDR3 is TGCGCCAGCAGCCAAGCGGGACAGGGGACTAGTAGCACAGATACGCAGTATTTT.

The chain is built from TRBV4-3 and TRBJ1-6; possibly TRBD1 for D (5 bases). Germline CDR1 reads LGHNA; CDR2 reads YSLEER. Trimming cost V 2 bases and J 2 bases, with 7 bases left between them. The CDR3 is 15 residues long. Here the CDR3 reads CASSQRGPYNSPLHF. CDR3 coding DNA: TGCGCCAGCAGCCAAAGGGGACCCTATAATTCACCCCTCCACTTT.

This clonotype was seen at least ten times. This chain uses TRBV4-1 with TRBJ2-2; 10 bases agree with TRBD1. CDR1 is MGHRA and CDR2 is YSYEKL in the germline V gene. The CDR3 consists of 15 residues. V lost 1 base, J lost 12 bases, and 8 bases stayed unmatched. CDR3 sequence: CASSQVGQGFLKLFF. In DNA form, the CDR3 reads TGCGCCAGCAGCCAAGTGGGACAGGGGTTTTTGAAGCTGTTTTTT.

This clonotype was counted only a few times. The genes are TRBV15 and TRBJ1-1; 8 bases are a match to TRBD1. The J segment lost 1 base and the V segment lost 6 bases, leaving 4 bases of the junction unmatched. Germline V gene data show CDR1 as LNHNV and CDR2 as YYDKDF (reference sequence). The CDR3 consists of 14 residues. CDR3 in amino acids: CATRLTGENTEAFF. Written as DNA, the CDR3 is TGTGCCACCAGACTGACAGGGGAGAACACTGAAGCTTTCTTT.

This clonotype was seen only a few times. The chain links TRBV30 to TRBJ2-3, with TRBD2 matching over 8 bases. From germline, CDR1 is GTSNPN and CDR2 SVGIG (reference sequence). CDR3 length: 14 residues. Losses at the gene ends were 3 bases for V and 4 bases for J; bases not matched to a gene: 6. The CDR3 sequence: CAWRSWRGADTQYF. In DNA form, the CDR3 reads TGTGCCTGGAGAAGCTGGCGGGGGGCAGATACGCAGTATTTT.

In this sample, this clonotype turned up a few times. The chain couples TRBV6-2 or TRBV6-3 to TRBJ1-5; a possible D gene is TRBD1 (6 bases). Trimming cost V 0 bases and J 6 bases, with 12 bases left between them. Germline V gene lookup returns CDR1 MNHEY and CDR2 SVGEGT. The CDR3 is 15 amino acids. CDR3 DNA sequence: TGTGCCAGCAGTTACTCCCCAGGGGAGTCTCAGCCCCAGCATTTT. It specifies CASSYSPGESQPQHF.

This clonotype was found many times. CDR3 nucleotides: TGTGCCAGCAGCCAACTCGAGGGGGCAGATACGCAGTATTTT. Translation: CASSQLEGADTQYF. The V call is TRBV7-9, the J call TRBJ2-3; maybe TRBD1 (6 bases). The germline V gene has CDR1 SEHNR and CDR2 FQNEAQ (reference sequence). The CDR3 is 14 amino acids. Trimming left V 5 bases short and J 4 bases short, with 13 bases between.

The rearrangement links TRBV10-3 to TRBJ2-3, with a tentative D call TRBD2 (6 bases). CDR1 ENHRY and CDR2 SYGVKD come from the germline V gene. The V gene lost 7 bases and the J gene lost 0 bases, with 14 bases spanning the gap. The CDR3 spans 15 residues. The CDR3 spells CAITPGDFSTDTQYF. As DNA, the CDR3 is TGTGCCATCACCCCGGGGGACTTTAGCACAGATACGCAGTATTTT.

This clonotype was counted only a few times. The chain carries TRBV5-1 and TRBJ2-3, with D possibly called TRBD1 or TRBD2 (6 bases each). Germline assignment: CDR1 SGHRS and CDR2 YFSETQ. The length of the CDR3 is 16 residues. Trimming pared 1 base from V and 4 bases from J, leaving 16 bases between. CDR3 coding DNA: TGCGCCAGCAGCTTGTTACGGGGGCCAATCGCAGATACGCAGTATTTT. Its protein product is CASSLLRGPIADTQYF.

This clonotype has more than one count but fewer than ten. The V call is TRBV2, the J call TRBJ2-1, with 9 positions matching TRBD1. Per germline, CDR1 SNHLY and CDR2 FYNNEI. The CDR3 totals 14 residues. V lost 6 bases and J lost 6; bases outside the gene matches: 6. The CDR3 nucleotides read TGTGCCAGCAGAGGGACAGGGTTGGCCAATGAGCAGTTCTTC. Translated, it gives CASRGTGLANEQFF.

The gene calls are TRBV5-6 and TRBJ2-1, with a tentative D call TRBD2 (6 bases). In germline, CDR1 is SGHDT, CDR2 YYEEEE. The CDR3 consists of 14 residues. V lost 10 bases, J lost 0 bases, and 14 bases lay in between. The CDR3 DNA reads TGTGCCGGGGGGAATGGCCCCTCCTACAATGAGCAGTTCTTC. Its translation is CAGGNGPSYNEQFF.

J is TRBJ1-1 and V is TRBV7-9; D is uncertain. CDR1 and CDR2 from the germline V gene are SEHNR and FQNEAQ (reference sequence). The CDR3 loop spans 16 amino acids. The V end was cut by 4 bases, the J end by 0 bases, with 15 bases between. CDR3 protein: CASSSNPRWMNTEAFF. CDR3 nucleotides: TGTGCCAGCAGCTCGAATCCAAGGTGGATGAACACTGAAGCTTTCTTT.

The genes are TRBV27 and TRBJ1-2; no definite D call. The germline V gene encodes CDR1 MNHEY and CDR2 SMNVEV (reference sequence). This CDR3 region has 12 residues. V was trimmed by 6 bases and J by 6 bases, leaving 11 bases between them. CDR3 amino acids: CASRAGGHGYTF. The CDR3 DNA follows: TGTGCCAGCAGGGCAGGAGGTCATGGCTACACCTTC.

This clonotype was seen ten or more times. The CDR3: CASSQDFPGRNYNEQFF. The CDR3 nucleotides read TGCGCCAGCAGCCAAGACTTCCCGGGACGTAACTACAATGAGCAGTTCTTC. The chain recombines TRBV4-3 with TRBJ2-1; the D call may be TRBD1 or TRBD2 (5 bases each). The V gene's germline CDR1 is LGHNA and CDR2 YSLEER. The germline V and J ends were trimmed by 0 bases and 3 bases, with 15 bases remaining between them. The CDR3 has 17 residues.

The table lists this clonotype with a few counts. The chain is built from TRBV25-1 and TRBJ2-5; 7 positions agree with TRBD1. The CDR3 consists of 14 residues. J was trimmed by 4 bases and V by 4 bases; bases with no gene match: 6. Germline CDR1 MGHDK, CDR2 SYGVNS. DNA for the CDR3: TGTGCCAGCAGTGTAACACAGGGGAGAGAGACCCAGTACTTC. This gives the protein CASSVTQGRETQYF.

The chain uses TRBV5-1 and TRBJ2-7; 8 bases map to TRBD2. The J segment lost 3 bases and the V segment lost 4 bases, leaving 9 bases of the junction unmatched. Germline V gene lookup returns CDR1 SGHRS and CDR2 YFSETQ. This CDR3 is built from 15 residues. For the CDR3, the DNA is TGCGCCAGCAGCATCGGGAGGGGAGTACACTACGAGCAGTACTTC. Translated, it gives CASSIGRGVHYEQYF.

The chain carries TRBV7-6 and TRBJ2-5; the D gene is possibly TRBD1 (6 bases). Deletions cut 6 bases from V and 5 bases from J, with 16 bases between. This CDR3 is built from 14 residues. CDR1 SGHVS and CDR2 FNYEAQ come from the germline V gene. The CDR3 region is CASSFVQGGETQYF. The CDR3 DNA sequence: TGTGCCAGCAGTTTCGTACAGGGCGGGGAGACCCAGTACTTC.

This clonotype was observed many times. The V and J genes are TRBV7-9 and TRBJ2-2; D may be TRBD1 (6 bases). Germline loops: CDR1 SEHNR, CDR2 FQNEAQ (reference sequence). The CDR3 sequence is 15 residues long. V lost 5 bases to trimming and J lost 4 bases, with 14 bases between them. In nucleotides, the CDR3 is TGTGCCAGCAGCGACTCGCCAGGGGCCACCGGGGAGCTGTTTTTT. This translates into CASSDSPGATGELFF.

The CDR3: CASSQTPGTGVWEKLFF. The CDR3 region has the DNA TGCGCCAGCAGCCAAACTCCCGGGACAGGGGTTTGGGAAAAACTGTTTTTT. The V call is TRBV4-1, the J call TRBJ1-4; 10 bases match TRBD1. CDR3 length equals 17 residues. Trimming at V came to 2 bases and at J to 8 bases, leaving 11 bases not matched to a gene. Per the germline V gene, CDR1 is MGHRA and CDR2 is YSYEKL.

This clonotype was recorded a few times. The V and J genes are TRBV6-2 or TRBV6-3 and TRBJ2-3; 10 bases are a match to TRBD2. Germline CDR1 is MNHEY and CDR2 is SVGEGT. V dropped 7 bases and J dropped 2; count of bases not matched to a gene: 6. The CDR3 sequence is 15 residues long. The CDR3 loop reads CASTQLAGTTDTQYF. In DNA, the CDR3 is TGTGCCAGCACTCAACTAGCGGGGACCACAGATACGCAGTATTTT.

This clonotype was recorded a few times. The chain has TRBV29-1 and TRBJ2-1, with TRBD2 matching over 10 bases. The germline gives CDR1 SQVTM, CDR2 ANQGSEA. The trim removed 7 bases at V and 12 bases at J, leaving 12 bases unmatched. This CDR3 region has 13 residues. The CDR3 loop is CSAQRGGGLGQFF. CDR3 nucleotides: TGCAGCGCCCAGCGGGGGGGAGGCTTGGGGCAGTTCTTC.

This clonotype was picked up many times. J is TRBJ2-3 and V is TRBV7-8; tentative D call: TRBD2 (7 bases). The CDR3 runs 17 residues. Germline V gene sequence: CDR1 SGHVS, CDR2 FQNEAQ. Trimming pared 2 bases from V and 0 bases from J, leaving 15 bases between. CDR3: CASSLNGGPLSTDTQYF. CDR3 nucleotides: TGTGCCAGCAGCTTAAACGGGGGGCCATTGAGCACAGATACGCAGTATTTT.

The chain carries TRBV11-1 and TRBJ2-7; D is perhaps TRBD1 (6 bases). This CDR3 comprises 13 residues. Trimming cost V 5 bases and J 1 base, with 9 bases left between them. Germline V CDR1 and CDR2: SGHAT, FQDESV (reference sequence). CDR3 in amino acids: CASSIRGSYEQYV. As DNA, the CDR3 is TGTGCCAGCAGCATCAGGGGATCCTACGAGCAGTACGTC.

This clonotype showed up just a few times. This chain uses TRBV27 with TRBJ1-1; D is unclear. The CDR3 extends over 15 amino acids. Germline values: CDR1 MNHEY, CDR2 SMNVEV (reference sequence). Trimming removed 8 bases from V and 1 base from J, with 17 bases in between. In DNA, the CDR3 is TGTGCCAGCTGTCTCTCCACTGCCGAGAACACTGAAGCTTTCTTT. Protein: CASCLSTAENTEAFF.